This TCR beta chain was retrieved from a study of spatial heterogeneity in lung cancer (dated 2019 in TCRdb). Turning to the overall study: More beta-chain than alpha-chain transcripts were consistently detected, likely reflecting higher beta-chain transcript abundance. In non-small cell lung cancer, the study quantitatively compared TCR alpha and beta repertoires across several tumor regions, matched nontumor lung, and blood. In the raw uncorrected reads, each unique combination of TCR and UMI appeared more than ten times on average. TCR repertoire features were related to nonsynonymous mutation counts determined by whole-exome sequencing of tumor tissue. At surgery, both alpha and beta chains were TCR-sequenced in about 200 tumor regions, approximately 64 matched nontumor lung samples and 56 PBMC samples.

This clonotype was found many times. The target of this receptor is not known. The record has no base qualities; no much larger clone is one base away. The CDR3 numbers 15 residues from cysteine through phenylalanine. CDR3 DNA is the only sequence kept; it has 45 bases, read in frame from the first base. Interpreted using the paper, the time point label stands for: sample taken at primary tumor resection. TCR sequencing used whole RNA extracted from tumor and nontumor lung tissue, or from cryopreserved PBMC samples, without cell sorting. Samples were obtained from over 70 patients with early-stage, untreated non-small cell lung cancer from the lung TRACERx cohort. Patients were selected for TCR sequencing only if sufficient RNA was available from at least two tumor regions. The paper's findings and limits, for the study overall: Ubiquitous expanded tumor TCRs were detected in blood more often at tumor resection than at routine follow-up. Confirming at a functional level the hypothesis that regional TCRs recognize regional mutations was considered to require additional single-cell paired TCR alpha and beta sequencing.

Library generation was performed with 5' RACE. Instrument used: NextSeq 500. The TCR library protocol attached a unique molecular identifier to each TCR cDNA molecule to allow correction of PCR and sequencing errors. On the study's bioinformatics: TCR identification, UMI-based error correction and CDR3 extraction were all carried out with Decombinator tools. TCRs above a frequency of 2 per 1,000, corresponding to the top 1% of the tumor frequency distribution, were defined as expanded. Each repertoire was subsampled 100 times to 5,000 TCRs, after which Renyi diversity was computed with the R vegan package. CDR3 similarity networks were constructed using string-kernel similarity of amino acid triplets, with links drawn between CDR3s whose pairwise similarity was above 0.82. TCRdb reran the public reads through fastp at Q25 and MiXCR, keeping productive beta chains. Each CDR3 protein gets just one entry, which takes the most common genes and DNA from the rows behind it. TCRdb's processing, not the study's, gives the V and J calls here. The sample data list about 25,000 distinct CDR3 sequences, and over 6% of these were observed just once. In total, the top ten clones hold 14% of the sample.

The chain is encoded by TRBV21-1 joined to TRBJ2-6. TRBV21-1 is an annotated pseudogene. This sample comprised PBMCs, obtained at surgery. The origin of this receptor is a male donor with early-stage non-small cell lung cancer. DNA sequence: TGTGCCAGCGGTCCGGAATTATCTGGGGCCAACGTCCTGACTTTC. Protein translation: CASGPELSGANVLTF.